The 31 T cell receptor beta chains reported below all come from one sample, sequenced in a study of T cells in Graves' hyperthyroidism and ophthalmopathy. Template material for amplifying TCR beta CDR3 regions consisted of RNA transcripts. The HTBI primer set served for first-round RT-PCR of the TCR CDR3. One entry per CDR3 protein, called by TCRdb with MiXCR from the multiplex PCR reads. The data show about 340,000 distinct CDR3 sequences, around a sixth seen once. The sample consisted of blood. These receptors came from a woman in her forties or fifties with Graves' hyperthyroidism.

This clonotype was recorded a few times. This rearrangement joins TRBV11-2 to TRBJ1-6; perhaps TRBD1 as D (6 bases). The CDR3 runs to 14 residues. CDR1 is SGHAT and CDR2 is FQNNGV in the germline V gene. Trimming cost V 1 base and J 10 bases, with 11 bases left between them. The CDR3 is CASSLVVRGSPLHF. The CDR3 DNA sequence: TGTGCCAGCAGCTTAGTTGTCAGGGGATCACCCCTCCACTTT.

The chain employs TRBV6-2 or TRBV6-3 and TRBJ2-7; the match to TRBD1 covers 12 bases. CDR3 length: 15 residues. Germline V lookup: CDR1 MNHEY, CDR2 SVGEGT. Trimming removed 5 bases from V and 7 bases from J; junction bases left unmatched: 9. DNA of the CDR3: TGTGCCAGCAGTACGTGGGACAGGGGGCTGGGGGAGCAGTACGTC. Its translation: CASSTWDRGLGEQYV.

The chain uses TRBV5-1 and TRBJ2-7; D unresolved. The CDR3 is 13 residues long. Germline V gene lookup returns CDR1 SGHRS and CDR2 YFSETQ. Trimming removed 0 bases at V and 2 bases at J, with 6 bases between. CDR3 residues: CASSLDQAYEQYV. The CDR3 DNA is TGCGCCAGCAGCTTGGATCAGGCCTACGAGCAGTACGTC.

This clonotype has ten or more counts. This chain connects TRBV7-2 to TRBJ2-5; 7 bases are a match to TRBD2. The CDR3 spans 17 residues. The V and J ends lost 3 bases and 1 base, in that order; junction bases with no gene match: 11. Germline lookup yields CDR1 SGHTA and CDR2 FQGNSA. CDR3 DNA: TGTGCCAGCAGCTTTGAGGGGAGTAGCGGGCCCCAAGAGACCCAGTACTTC. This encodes CASSFEGSSGPQETQYF.

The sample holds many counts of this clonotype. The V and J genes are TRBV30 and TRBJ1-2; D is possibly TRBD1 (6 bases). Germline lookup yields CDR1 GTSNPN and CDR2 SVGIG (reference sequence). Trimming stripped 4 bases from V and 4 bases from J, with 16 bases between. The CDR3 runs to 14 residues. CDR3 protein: CAWKSAGTTYGYTF. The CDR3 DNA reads TGTGCCTGGAAATCCGCCGGGACAACCTATGGCTACACCTTC. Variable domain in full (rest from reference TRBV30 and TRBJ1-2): SQTIHQWPATLVQPVGSPLSLECTVEGTSNPNLYWYRQAAGRGLQLLFYSVGIGQISSEVPQNLSASRPQDRQFILSSKKLLLSDSGFYLCAWKSAGTTYGYTFGSGTRLTVV.

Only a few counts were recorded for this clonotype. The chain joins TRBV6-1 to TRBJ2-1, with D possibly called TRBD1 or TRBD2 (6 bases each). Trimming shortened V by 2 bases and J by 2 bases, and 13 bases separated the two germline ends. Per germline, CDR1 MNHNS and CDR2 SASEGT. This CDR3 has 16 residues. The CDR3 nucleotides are TGTGCCAGCAGTGAATTCGGGGGCCCTCCCTACAATGAGCAGTTCTTC. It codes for CASSEFGGPPYNEQFF.

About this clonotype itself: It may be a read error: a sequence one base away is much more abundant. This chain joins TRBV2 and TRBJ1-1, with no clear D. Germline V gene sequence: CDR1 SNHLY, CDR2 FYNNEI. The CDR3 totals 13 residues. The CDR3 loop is CASIRGMNTEAYF. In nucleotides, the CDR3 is TGTGCCAGCATCCGGGGAATGAACACTGAAGCTTACTTT.

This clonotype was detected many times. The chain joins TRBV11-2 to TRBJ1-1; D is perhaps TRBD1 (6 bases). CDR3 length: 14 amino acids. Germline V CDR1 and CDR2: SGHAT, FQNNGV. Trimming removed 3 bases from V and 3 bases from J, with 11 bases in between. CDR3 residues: CASSFTGRYTEAFF. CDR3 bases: TGTGCCAGCAGCTTCACAGGGAGGTACACTGAAGCTTTCTTT.

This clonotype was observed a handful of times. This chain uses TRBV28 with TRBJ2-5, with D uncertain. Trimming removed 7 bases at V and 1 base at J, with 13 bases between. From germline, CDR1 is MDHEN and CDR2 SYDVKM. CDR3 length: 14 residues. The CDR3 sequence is CASNNLRPQETQYF. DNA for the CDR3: TGTGCCAGCAACAACCTCAGGCCCCAAGAGACCCAGTACTTC.

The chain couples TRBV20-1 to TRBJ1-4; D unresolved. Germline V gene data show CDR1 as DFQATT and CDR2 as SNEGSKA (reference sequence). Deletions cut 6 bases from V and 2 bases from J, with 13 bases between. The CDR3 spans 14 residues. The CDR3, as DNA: TGCAGTGCGCTAAAGTGGGCGACTAATGAAAAACTGTTTTTT. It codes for CSALKWATNEKLFF.

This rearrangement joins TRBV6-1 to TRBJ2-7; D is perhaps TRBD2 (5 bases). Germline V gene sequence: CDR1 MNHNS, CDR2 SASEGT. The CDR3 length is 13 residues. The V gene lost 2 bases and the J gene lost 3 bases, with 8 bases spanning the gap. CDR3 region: CASSESTSYEQYV. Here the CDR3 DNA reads TGTGCCAGCAGTGAAAGCACTAGCTACGAGCAGTACGTC.

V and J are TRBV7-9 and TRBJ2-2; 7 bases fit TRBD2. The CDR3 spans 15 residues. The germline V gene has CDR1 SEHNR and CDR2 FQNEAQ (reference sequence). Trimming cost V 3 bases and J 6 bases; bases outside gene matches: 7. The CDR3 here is CASSLAAGGSGELFF. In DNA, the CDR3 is TGTGCCAGCAGCTTGGCTGCCGGGGGGTCCGGGGAGCTGTTTTTT. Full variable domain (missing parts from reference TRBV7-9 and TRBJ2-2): DTGVSQNPRHKITKRGQNVTFRCDPISEHNRLYWYRQTLGQGPEFLTYFQNEAQLEKSRLLSDRFSAERPKGSFSTLEIQRTEQGDSAMYLCASSLAAGGSGELFFGEGSRLTVL.

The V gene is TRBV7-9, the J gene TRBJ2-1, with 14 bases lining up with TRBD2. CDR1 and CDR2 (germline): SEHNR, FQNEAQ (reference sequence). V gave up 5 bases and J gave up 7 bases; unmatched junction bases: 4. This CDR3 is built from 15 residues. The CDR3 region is CASSTGTSGSNEQFF. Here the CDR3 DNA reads TGTGCCAGCAGCACAGGGACTAGCGGGAGTAATGAGCAGTTCTTC.

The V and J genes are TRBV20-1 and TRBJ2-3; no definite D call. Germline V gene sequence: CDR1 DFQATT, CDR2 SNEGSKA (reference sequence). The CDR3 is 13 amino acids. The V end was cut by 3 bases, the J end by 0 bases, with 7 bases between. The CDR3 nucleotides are TGCAGTGCTAGCCAGACTAGCACAGATACGCAGTATTTT. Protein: CSASQTSTDTQYF.

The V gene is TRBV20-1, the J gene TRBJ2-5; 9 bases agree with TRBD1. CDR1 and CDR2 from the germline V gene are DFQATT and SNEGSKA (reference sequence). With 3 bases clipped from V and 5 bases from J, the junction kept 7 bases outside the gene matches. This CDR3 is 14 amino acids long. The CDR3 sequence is CSAREGTGYETQYF. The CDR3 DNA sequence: TGCAGTGCTAGGGAAGGGACAGGGTATGAGACCCAGTACTTC.

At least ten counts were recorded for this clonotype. The CDR3 sequence is CASSQGQGDTEAFF. The CDR3 DNA reads as TGTGCCAGCAGTCAGGGACAGGGAGACACTGAAGCTTTCTTT. J is TRBJ1-1 and V is TRBV12-3 or TRBV12-4, with 9 bases matching TRBD1. The CDR3 is 14 amino acids. Germline trimming cut 5 bases from V and 3 bases from J; bases unmatched to any gene: 4.

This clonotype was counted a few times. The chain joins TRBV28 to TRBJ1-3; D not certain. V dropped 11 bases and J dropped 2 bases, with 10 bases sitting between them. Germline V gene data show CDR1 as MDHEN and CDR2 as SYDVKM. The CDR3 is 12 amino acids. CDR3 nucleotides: TGTGCCGTTCCGGGGACTGGAAACACCATATATTTT. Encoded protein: CAVPGTGNTIYF.

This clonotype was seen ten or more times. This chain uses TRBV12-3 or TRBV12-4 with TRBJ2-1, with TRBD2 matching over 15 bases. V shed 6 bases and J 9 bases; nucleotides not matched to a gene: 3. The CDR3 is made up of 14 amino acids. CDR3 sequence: CASRPGLAGGEQFF. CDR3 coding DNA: TGTGCCAGCAGACCGGGACTAGCGGGAGGTGAGCAGTTCTTC.

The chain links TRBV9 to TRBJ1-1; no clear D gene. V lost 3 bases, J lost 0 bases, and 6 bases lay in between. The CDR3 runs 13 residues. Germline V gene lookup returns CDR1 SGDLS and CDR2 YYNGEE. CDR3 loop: CASSGKLNTEAFF. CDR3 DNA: TGTGCCAGCAGCGGCAAACTGAACACTGAAGCTTTCTTT.

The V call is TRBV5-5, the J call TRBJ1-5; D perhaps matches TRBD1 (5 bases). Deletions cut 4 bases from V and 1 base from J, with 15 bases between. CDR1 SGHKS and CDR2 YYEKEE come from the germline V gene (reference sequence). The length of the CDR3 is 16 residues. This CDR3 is CASSPLPGPSNQPQHF. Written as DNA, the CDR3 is TGTGCCAGCAGCCCATTACCGGGACCGAGCAATCAGCCCCAGCATTTT. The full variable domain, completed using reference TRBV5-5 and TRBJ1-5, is DAGVTQSPTHLIKTRGQQVTLRCSPISGHKSVSWYQQVLGQGPQFIFQYYEKEERGRGNFPDRFSARQFPNYSSELNVNALLLGDSALYLCASSPLPGPSNQPQHFGDGTRLSIL.

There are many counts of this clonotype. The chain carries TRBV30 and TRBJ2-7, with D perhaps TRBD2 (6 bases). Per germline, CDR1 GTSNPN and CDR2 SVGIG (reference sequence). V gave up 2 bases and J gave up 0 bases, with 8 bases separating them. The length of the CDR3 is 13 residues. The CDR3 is CAWSMGGSYEQYF. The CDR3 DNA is TGTGCCTGGAGTATGGGGGGCTCCTACGAGCAGTACTTC.

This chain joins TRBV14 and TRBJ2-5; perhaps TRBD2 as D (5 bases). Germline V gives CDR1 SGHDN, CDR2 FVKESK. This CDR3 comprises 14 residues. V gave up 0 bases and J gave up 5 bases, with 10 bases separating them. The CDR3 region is CASSQERRSETQYF. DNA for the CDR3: TGTGCCAGCAGCCAAGAAAGGAGGAGTGAGACCCAGTACTTC. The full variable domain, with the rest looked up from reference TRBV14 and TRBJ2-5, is EAGVTQFPSHSVIEKGQTVTLRCDPISGHDNLYWYRRVMGKEIKFLLHFVKESKQDESGMPNNRFLAERTGGTYSTLKVQPAELEDSGVYFCASSQERRSETQYFGPGTRLLVL.

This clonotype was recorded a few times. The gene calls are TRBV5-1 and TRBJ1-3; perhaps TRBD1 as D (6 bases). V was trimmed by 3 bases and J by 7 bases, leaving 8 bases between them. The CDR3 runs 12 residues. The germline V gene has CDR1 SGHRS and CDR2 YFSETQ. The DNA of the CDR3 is TGCGCCAGCAGCTCTGGACAGAACACCATATATTTT. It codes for CASSSGQNTIYF.

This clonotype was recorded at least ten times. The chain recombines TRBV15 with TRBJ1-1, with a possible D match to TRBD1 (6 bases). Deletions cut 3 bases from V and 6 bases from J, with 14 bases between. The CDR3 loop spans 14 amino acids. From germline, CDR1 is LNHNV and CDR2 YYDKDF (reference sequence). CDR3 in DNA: TGTGCCACCAGCAGCTCCGGGACATCCTCTGAAGCTTTCTTT. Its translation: CATSSSGTSSEAFF.

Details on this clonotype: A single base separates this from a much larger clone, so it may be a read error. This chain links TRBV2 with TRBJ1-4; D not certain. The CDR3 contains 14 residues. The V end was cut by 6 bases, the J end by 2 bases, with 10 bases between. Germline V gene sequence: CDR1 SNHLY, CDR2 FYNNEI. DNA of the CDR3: TGTGCCAGCAGCGGCCGCAGGACTAATGAAAAACTGTTTTTT. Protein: CASSGRRTNEKLFF. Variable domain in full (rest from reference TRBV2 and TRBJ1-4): EPEVTQTPSHQVTQMGQEVILRCVPISNHLYFYWYRQILGQKVEFLVSFYNNEISEKSEIFDDQFSVERPDGSNFTLKIRSTKLEDSAMYFCASSGRRTNEKLFFGSGTQLSVL.

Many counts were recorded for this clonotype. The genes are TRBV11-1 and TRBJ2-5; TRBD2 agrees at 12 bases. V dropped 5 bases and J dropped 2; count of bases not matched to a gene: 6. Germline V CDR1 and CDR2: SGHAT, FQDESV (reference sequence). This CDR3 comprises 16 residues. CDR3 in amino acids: CASSPTGLAGQETQYF. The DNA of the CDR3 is TGTGCCAGCAGCCCTACCGGACTAGCGGGACAAGAGACCCAGTACTTC.

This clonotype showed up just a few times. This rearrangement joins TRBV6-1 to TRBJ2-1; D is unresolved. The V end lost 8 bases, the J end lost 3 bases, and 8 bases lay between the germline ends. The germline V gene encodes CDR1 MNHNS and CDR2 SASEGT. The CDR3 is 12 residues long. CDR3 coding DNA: TGTGCCAGCGGGCGAGACTACAATGAGCAGTTCTTC. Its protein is CASGRDYNEQFF.

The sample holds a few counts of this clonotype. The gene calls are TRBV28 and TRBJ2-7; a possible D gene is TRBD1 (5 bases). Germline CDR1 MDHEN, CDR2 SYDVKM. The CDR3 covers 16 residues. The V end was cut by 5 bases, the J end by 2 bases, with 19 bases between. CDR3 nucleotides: TGTGCCAGCAGTCTTCCACTGCTGGCGGACACCTACGAGCAGTACTTC. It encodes CASSLPLLADTYEQYF.

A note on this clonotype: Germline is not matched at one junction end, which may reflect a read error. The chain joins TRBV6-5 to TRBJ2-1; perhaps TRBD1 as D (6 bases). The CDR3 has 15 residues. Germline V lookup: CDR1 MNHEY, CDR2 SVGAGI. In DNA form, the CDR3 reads TGTGCCAGCAGTTTCATTGCAGGGGACGTCAATGAGCAGTCCTTC. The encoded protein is CASSFIAGDVNEQSF.

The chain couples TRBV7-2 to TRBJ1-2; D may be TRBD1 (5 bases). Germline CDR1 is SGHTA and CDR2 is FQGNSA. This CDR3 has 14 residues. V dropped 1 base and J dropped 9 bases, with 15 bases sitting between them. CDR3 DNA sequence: TGTGCCAGCAGCTTAGGAACGGGGGAAGGGCGCTACACCTTC. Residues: CASSLGTGEGRYTF.

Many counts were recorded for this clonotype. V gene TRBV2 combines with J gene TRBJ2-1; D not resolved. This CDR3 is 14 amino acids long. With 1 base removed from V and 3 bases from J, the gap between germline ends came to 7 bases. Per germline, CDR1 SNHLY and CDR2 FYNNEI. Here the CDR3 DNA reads TGTGCCAGCAGTGAAGGGCTAGTCTACAATGAGCAGTTCTTC. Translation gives CASSEGLVYNEQFF.